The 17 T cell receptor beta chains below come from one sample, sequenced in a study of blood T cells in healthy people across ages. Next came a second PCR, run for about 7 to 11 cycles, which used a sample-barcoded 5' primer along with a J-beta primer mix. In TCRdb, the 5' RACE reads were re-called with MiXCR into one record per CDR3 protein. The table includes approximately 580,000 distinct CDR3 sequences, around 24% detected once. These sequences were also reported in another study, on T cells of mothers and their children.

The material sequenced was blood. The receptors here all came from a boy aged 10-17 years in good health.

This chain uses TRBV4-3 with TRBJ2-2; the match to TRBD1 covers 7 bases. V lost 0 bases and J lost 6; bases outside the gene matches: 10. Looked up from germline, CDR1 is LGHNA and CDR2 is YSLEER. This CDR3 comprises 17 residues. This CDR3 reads CASSQDQPRGLAGELFF. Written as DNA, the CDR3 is TGCGCCAGCAGCCAAGATCAACCAAGGGGGCTGGCCGGGGAGCTGTTTTTT.

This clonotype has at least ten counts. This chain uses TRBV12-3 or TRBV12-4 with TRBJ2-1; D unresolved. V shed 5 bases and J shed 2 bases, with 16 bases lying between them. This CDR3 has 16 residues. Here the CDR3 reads CASSPPDVPPYNEQFF. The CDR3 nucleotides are TGTGCCAGCAGTCCTCCGGACGTACCCCCCTACAATGAGCAGTTCTTC.

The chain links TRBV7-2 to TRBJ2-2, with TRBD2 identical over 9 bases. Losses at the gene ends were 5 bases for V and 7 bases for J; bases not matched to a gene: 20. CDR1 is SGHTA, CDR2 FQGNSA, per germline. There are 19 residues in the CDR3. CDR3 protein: CASSTPVILVAGVSGELFF. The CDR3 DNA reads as TGTGCCAGCAGCACGCCCGTAATTTTGGTAGCGGGAGTAAGCGGGGAGCTGTTTTTT.

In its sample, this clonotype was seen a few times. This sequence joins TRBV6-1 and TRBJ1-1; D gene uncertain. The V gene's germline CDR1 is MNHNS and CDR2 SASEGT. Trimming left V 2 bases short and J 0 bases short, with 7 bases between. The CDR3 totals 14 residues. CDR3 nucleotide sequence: TGTGCCAGCAGTGAATATGTCATGAACACTGAAGCTTTCTTT. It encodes CASSEYVMNTEAFF.

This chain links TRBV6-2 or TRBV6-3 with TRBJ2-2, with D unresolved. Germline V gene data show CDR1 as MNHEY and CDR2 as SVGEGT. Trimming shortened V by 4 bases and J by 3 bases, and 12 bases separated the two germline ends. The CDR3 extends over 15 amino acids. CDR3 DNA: TGTGCCAGCAGTTCCGAGATTCTGGACACCGGGGAGCTGTTTTTT. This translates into CASSSEILDTGELFF.

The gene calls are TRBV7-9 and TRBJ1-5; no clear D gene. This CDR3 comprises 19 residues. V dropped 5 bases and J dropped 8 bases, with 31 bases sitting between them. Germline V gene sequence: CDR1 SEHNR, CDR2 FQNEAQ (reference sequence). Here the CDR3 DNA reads TGTGCCAGCAGCCCTAGTATCGCAAGCTTAGGAGTGGGTCAAGAGCCCCAGCATTTT. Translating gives CASSPSIASLGVGQEPQHF. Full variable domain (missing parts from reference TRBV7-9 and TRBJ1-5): DTGVSQNPRHKITKRGQNVTFRCDPISEHNRLYWYRQTLGQGPEFLTYFQNEAQLEKSRLLSDRFSAERPKGSFSTLEIQRTEQGDSAMYLCASSPSIASLGVGQEPQHFGDGTRLSIL.

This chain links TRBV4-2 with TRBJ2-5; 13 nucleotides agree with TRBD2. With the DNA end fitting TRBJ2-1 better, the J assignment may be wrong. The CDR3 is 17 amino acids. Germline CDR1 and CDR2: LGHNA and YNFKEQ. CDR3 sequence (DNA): TGTGCCAGCAGCCAAGAAGGGACTAGCGGGGTCTACAATGAGCAGTTCTTC. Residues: CASSQEGTSGVYNEQFF.

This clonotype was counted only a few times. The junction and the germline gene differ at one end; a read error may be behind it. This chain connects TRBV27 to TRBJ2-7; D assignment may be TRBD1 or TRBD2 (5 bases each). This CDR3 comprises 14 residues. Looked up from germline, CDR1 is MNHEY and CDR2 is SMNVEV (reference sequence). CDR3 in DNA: TGTACCAGCAGTGGGACGGACTTGCTCGGCGAGCAGTGCTTC. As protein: CTSSGTDLLGEQCF.

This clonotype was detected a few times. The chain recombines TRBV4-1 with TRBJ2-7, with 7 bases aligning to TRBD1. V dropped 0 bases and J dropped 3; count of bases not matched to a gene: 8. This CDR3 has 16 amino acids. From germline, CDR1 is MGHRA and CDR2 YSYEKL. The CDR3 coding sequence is TGCGCCAGCAGCCAAGATCAGGGGGACGGCTACTACGAGCAGTACTTC. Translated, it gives CASSQDQGDGYYEQYF.

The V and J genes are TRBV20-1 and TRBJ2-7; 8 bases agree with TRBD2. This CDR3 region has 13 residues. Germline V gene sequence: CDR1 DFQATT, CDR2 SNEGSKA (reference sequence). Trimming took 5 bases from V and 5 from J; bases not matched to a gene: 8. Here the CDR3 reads CSASPGLEHEQYF. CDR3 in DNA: TGCAGTGCTTCTCCGGGACTAGAGCACGAGCAGTACTTC.

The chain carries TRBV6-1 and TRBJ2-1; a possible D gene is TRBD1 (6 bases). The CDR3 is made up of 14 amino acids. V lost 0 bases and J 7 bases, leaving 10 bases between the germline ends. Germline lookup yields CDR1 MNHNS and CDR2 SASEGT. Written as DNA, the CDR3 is TGTGCCAGCAGTGAAGCGCACAGGGTAAATGAGCAGTTCTTC. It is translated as CASSEAHRVNEQFF.

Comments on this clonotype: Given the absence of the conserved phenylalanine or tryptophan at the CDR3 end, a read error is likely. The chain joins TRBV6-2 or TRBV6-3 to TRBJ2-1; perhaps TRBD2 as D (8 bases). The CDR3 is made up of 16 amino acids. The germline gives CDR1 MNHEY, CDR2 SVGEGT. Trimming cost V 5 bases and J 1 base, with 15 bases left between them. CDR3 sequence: CASSTLAGQSYNEQFL. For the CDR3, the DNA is TGTGCCAGCAGTACTTTAGCGGGACAGTCCTACAATGAGCAGTTCTTA.

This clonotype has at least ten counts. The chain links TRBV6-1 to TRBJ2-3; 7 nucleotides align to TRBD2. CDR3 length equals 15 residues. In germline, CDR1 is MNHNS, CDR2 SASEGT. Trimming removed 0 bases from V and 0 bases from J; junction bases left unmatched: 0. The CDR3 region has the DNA TGTGCCAGCAGTGAAGCTAGCGGGAGCACAGATACGCAGTATTTT. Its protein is CASSEASGSTDTQYF.

In DNA, the CDR3 is TGTGCCACCAGCAGACAATTGTCGAGAGTTAACTATGGCTACACCTTC. This encodes CATSRQLSRVNYGYTF. V gene TRBV15 combines with J gene TRBJ1-2; D gene ambiguous. CDR3 length equals 16 residues. V was clipped by 2 bases and J by 1 base, with 14 bases between them. Germline CDR1 is LNHNV and CDR2 is YYDKDF (reference sequence).

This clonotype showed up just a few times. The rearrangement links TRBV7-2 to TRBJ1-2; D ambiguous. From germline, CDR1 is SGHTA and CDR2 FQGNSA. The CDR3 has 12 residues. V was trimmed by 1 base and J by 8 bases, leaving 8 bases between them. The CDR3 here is CASSLGSRGYTF. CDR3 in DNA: TGTGCCAGCAGCTTAGGTAGTAGGGGCTACACCTTC.

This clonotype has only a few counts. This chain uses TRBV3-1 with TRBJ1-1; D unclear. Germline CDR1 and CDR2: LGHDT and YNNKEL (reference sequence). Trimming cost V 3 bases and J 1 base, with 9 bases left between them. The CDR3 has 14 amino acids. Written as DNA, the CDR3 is TGTGCCAGCAGCCAGTCAACCGAGAACACTGAAGCTTTCTTT. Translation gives CASSQSTENTEAFF.

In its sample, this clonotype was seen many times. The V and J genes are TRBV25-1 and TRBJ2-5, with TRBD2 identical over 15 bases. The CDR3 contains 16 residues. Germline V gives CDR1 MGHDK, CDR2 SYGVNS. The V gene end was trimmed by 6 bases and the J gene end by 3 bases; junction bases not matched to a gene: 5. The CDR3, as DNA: TGTGCCAGCAGAGGGACTAGCGGGGGGTTAGAAGAGACCCAGTACTTC. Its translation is CASRGTSGGLEETQYF.